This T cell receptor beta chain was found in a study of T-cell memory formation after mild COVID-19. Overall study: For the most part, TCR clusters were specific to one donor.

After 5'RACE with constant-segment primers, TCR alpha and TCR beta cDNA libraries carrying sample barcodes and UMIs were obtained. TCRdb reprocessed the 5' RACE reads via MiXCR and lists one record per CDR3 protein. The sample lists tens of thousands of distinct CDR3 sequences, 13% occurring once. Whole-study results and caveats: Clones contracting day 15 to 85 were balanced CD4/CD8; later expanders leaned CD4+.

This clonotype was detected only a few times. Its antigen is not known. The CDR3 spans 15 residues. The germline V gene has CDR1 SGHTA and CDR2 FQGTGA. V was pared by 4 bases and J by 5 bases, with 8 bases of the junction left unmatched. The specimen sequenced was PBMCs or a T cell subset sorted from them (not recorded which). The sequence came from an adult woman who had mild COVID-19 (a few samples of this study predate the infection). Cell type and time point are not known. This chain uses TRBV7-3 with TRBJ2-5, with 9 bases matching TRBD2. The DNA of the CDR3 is TGTGCCAGCAGCTCCGGGACTAGCAGCGGGGAGACCCAGTACTTC. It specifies CASSSGTSSGETQYF.